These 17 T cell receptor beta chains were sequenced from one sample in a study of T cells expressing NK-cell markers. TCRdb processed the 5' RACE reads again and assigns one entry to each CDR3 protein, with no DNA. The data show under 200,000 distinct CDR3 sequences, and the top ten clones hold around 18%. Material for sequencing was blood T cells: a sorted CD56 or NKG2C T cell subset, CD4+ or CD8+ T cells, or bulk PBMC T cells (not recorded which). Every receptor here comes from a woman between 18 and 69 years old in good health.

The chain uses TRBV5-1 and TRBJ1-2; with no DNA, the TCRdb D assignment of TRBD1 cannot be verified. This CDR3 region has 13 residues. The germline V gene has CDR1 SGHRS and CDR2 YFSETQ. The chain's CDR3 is CASGAGPEDGYTF.

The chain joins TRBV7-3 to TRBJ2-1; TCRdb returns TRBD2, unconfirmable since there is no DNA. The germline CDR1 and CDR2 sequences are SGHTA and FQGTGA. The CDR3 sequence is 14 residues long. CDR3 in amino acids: CASSSSGTSVGQFF.

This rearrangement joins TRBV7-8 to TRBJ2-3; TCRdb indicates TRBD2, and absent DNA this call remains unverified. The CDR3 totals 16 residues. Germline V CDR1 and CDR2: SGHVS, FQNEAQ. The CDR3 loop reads CASSPHLAGVPDTQYF.

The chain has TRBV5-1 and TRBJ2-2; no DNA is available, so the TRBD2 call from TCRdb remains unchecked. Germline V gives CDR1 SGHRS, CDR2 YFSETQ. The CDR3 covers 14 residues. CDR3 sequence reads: CASSFRLDSGELFF.

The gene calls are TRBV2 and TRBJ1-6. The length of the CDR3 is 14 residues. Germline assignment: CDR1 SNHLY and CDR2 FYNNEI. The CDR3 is CASKLDVHNSPLHF.

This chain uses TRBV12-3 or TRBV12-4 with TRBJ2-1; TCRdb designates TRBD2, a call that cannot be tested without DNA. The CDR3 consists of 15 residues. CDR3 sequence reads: CASSPTSTYYNEQFF.

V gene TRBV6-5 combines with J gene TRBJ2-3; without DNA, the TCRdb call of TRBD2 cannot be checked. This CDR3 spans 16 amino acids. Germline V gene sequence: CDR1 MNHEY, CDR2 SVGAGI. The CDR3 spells CASSYELAGGSDTQYF.

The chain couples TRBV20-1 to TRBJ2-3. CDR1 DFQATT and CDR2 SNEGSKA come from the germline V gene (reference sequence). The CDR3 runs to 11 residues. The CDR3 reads CRAGETDTQYF.

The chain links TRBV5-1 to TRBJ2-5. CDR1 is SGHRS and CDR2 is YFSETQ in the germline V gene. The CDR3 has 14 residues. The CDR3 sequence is CASSIGQGYETQYF.

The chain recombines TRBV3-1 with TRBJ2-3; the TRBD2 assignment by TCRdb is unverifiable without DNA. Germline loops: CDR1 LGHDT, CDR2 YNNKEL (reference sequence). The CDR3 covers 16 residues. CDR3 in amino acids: CASSFQGTRNTDTQYF.

The CDR3 is CASRKGLPQETQYF. The chain combines TRBV6-1 with TRBJ2-5; the D gene TCRdb calls, TRBD2, cannot be checked with no DNA. The CDR3 loop spans 14 amino acids. Germline CDR1 reads MNHNS; CDR2 reads SASEGT.

CDR3 amino acids: CASSLTGVGETQYF. The chain couples TRBV5-1 to TRBJ2-5; TCRdb proposes TRBD1, but this gene call is untestable without DNA. This CDR3 comprises 14 residues. Germline V gene data show CDR1 as SGHRS and CDR2 as YFSETQ. The complete variable domain, with remaining parts taken from reference TRBV5-1 and TRBJ2-5, reads KAGVTQTPRYLIKTRGQQVTLSCSPISGHRSVSWYQQTPGQGLQFLFEYFSETQRNKGNFPGRFSGRQFSNSRSEMNVSTLELGDSALYLCASSLTGVGETQYFGPGTRLLVL.

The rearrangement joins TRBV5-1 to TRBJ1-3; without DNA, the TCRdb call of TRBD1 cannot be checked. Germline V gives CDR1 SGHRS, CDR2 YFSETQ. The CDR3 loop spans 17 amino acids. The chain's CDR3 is CASSLSGHLRSGNTIYF. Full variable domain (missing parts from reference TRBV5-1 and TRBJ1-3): KAGVTQTPRYLIKTRGQQVTLSCSPISGHRSVSWYQQTPGQGLQFLFEYFSETQRNKGNFPGRFSGRQFSNSRSEMNVSTLELGDSALYLCASSLSGHLRSGNTIYFGEGSWLTVV.

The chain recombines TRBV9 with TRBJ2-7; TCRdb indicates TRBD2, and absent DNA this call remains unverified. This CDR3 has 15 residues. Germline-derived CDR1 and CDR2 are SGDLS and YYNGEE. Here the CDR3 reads CASSVGLAASYEQYF.

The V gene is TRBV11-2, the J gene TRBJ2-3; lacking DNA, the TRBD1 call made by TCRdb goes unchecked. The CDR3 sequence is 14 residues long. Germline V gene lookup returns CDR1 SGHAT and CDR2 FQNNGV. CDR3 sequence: CASSSLQGRNTQYF. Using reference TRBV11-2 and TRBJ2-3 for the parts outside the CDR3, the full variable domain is EAGVAQSPRYKIIEKRQSVAFWCNPISGHATLYWYQQILGQGPKLLIQFQNNGVVDDSQLPKDRFSAERLKGVDSTLKIQPAKLEDSAVYLCASSSLQGRNTQYFGPGTRLTVL.

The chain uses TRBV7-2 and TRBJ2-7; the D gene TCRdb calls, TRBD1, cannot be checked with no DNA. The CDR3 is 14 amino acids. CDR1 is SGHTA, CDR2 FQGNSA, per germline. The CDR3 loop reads CASSSLDRVDEQYF.

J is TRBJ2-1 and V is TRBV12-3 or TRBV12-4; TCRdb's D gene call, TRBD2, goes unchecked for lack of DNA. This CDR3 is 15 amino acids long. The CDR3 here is CASSPAGTRNNEQFF.